The 19 T cell receptor beta chains presented below share a single source sample, sequenced in a study of blood T cell repertoires in COVID-19. Assay used: immunoSEQ multiplex PCR; TCRdb lists only in-frame clones, some missing. The sample shows tens of thousands of clones, 87% of them seen only once. The material sequenced was peripheral blood. Every receptor here comes from a woman aged 50 to 60 with active or convalescent COVID-19.

The rearrangement links TRBV2 to TRBJ1-5, with 8 bases that match TRBD1. Per the germline V gene, CDR1 is SNHLY and CDR2 is FYNNEI. This CDR3 has 16 amino acids. The V segment lost 0 bases and the J segment 4 bases; nucleotides outside the gene matches: 5. DNA of the CDR3: TGTGCCAGCAGTGAAGCGACAGGGGCATCGAATCAGCCCCAGCATTTT. Protein sequence: CASSEATGASNQPQHF.

This clone was counted a single time. The chain recombines TRBV7-2 with TRBJ1-1; D gene uncertain. CDR3 length equals 13 residues. Germline V gives CDR1 SGHTA, CDR2 FQGNSA. V lost 6 bases and J 3 bases, leaving 11 bases between the germline ends. CDR3 protein: CASSSQRDTEAFF. DNA of the CDR3: TGTGCCAGCAGTTCCCAGCGGGACACTGAAGCTTTCTTT.

This chain joins TRBV5-6 and TRBJ1-2; TRBD1 is a possible D gene (5 bases). Germline V gene data show CDR1 as SGHDT and CDR2 as YYEEEE. V was cut by 4 bases and J by 8 bases, with 12 bases left in between. The CDR3 length is 12 residues. CDR3 in amino acids: CASSPEGVGYTF. CDR3 coding DNA: TGTGCCAGCAGCCCCGAAGGGGTGGGCTACACCTTC.

A single count supports this clone. This chain uses TRBV7-8 with TRBJ2-1; 10 nucleotides agree with TRBD2. The germline CDR1 and CDR2 sequences are SGHVS and FQNEAQ. CDR3 size: 16 residues. V shed 0 bases and J 3 bases; nucleotides not matched to a gene: 2. The CDR3 nucleotides read TGTGCCAGCAGCTTAGCTGCTAGCGGGGGCTACAATGAGCAGTTCTTC. It yields the protein CASSLAASGGYNEQFF.

The chain carries TRBV7-2 and TRBJ1-1; TRBD1 agrees at 9 bases. The CDR3 runs 13 residues. Germline CDR1 reads SGHTA; CDR2 reads FQGNSA. With 4 bases clipped from V and 5 bases from J, the junction kept 2 bases outside the gene matches. CDR3 nucleotide sequence: TGTGCCAGCAGCTCGGACAGGGGAACTGAAGCTTTCTTT. Its protein product is CASSSDRGTEAFF.

This clone was detected only a few times. The chain employs TRBV7-2 and TRBJ1-1; the D is unclear. The CDR3 runs 14 residues. V dropped 6 bases and J dropped 0 bases, with 11 bases sitting between them. Germline lookup yields CDR1 SGHTA and CDR2 FQGNSA. CDR3 residues: CASSREGLNTEAFF. For the CDR3, the DNA is TGTGCCAGCAGTCGGGAGGGCCTGAACACTGAAGCTTTCTTT.

The chain uses TRBV27 and TRBJ1-1; 7 bases fit TRBD1. The CDR3 is 21 amino acids. CDR1 is MNHEY, CDR2 SMNVEV, per germline (reference sequence). Losses at the gene ends were 6 bases for V and 0 bases for J; bases not matched to a gene: 25. CDR3: CASSRRLVLEQGSGLNTEAFF. CDR3 nucleotides: TGTGCCAGCAGCCGAAGGCTAGTACTTGAACAGGGGAGTGGGCTGAACACTGAAGCTTTCTTT.

The V and J genes are TRBV6-5 and TRBJ1-2; a weak D match, TRBD1 (5 bases). Germline CDR1 reads MNHEY; CDR2 reads SVGAGI. V shed 0 bases and J shed 6 bases, with 11 bases lying between them. CDR3 length equals 14 residues. The chain's CDR3 is CASSYSTVGDGYTF. DNA for the CDR3: TGTGCCAGCAGTTACTCGACGGTAGGGGATGGCTACACCTTC.

The rearrangement links TRBV5-1 to TRBJ2-7; perhaps TRBD2 as D (5 bases). Germline V lookup: CDR1 SGHRS, CDR2 YFSETQ. The CDR3 covers 15 residues. V lost 0 bases and J lost 1, with 11 bases in between. The CDR3 protein is CASSLVSRGSYEQYF. The CDR3 DNA is TGCGCCAGCAGCTTGGTTAGCCGGGGTTCCTACGAGCAGTACTTC.

The chain recombines TRBV27 with TRBJ2-3, with 16 bases fitting TRBD2. CDR1 is MNHEY, CDR2 SMNVEV, per germline (reference sequence). J was trimmed by 7 bases and V by 6 bases; bases with no gene match: 13. The CDR3 totals 18 residues. In DNA form, the CDR3 reads TGTGCCAGCAGCATGGGACTAGCGGGGGGGCGAGGGCGGTATACGCAGTATTTT. Protein: CASSMGLAGGRGRYTQYF.

V and J are TRBV5-4 and TRBJ1-2, with TRBD1 identical over 8 bases. The CDR3 runs to 14 residues. The germline V gene has CDR1 SGHNT and CDR2 YYREEE (reference sequence). The J segment lost 8 bases and the V segment lost 3 bases, leaving 9 bases of the junction unmatched. CDR3: CASSSPGQAAGYTF. The CDR3 DNA is TGTGCCAGCAGCTCGCCGGGACAGGCAGCGGGCTACACCTTC. Full variable domain (rest looked up from reference TRBV5-4 and TRBJ1-2): ETGVTQSPTHLIKTRGQQVTLRCSSQSGHNTVSWYQQALGQGPQFIFQYYREEENGRGNFPPRFSGLQFPNYSSELNVNALELDDSALYLCASSSPGQAAGYTFGSGTRLTVV.

The chain combines TRBV4-3 with TRBJ1-1; D possibly corresponds to TRBD1 (6 bases). V lost 9 bases to trimming and J lost 6 bases, with 20 bases between them. Germline V gives CDR1 LGHNA, CDR2 YSLEER. This CDR3 contains 14 residues. CDR3 sequence (DNA): TGCGCCAGTCAGGATACAGGGTCTGGGGCTGAAGCTTTCTTT. The encoded protein is CASQDTGSGAEAFF.

The chain employs TRBV6-2 or TRBV6-3 and TRBJ2-1, with 11 bases aligning to TRBD2. V lost 2 bases to trimming and J lost 3 bases; unmatched junction nucleotides: 3. Germline V gene sequence: CDR1 MNHEY, CDR2 SVGEGT. The CDR3 is 16 amino acids. CDR3 sequence (DNA): TGTGCCAGCAGTTACCGGGGACTAGCGGACTACAATGAGCAGTTCTTC. Translation: CASSYRGLADYNEQFF.

In DNA, the CDR3 is TGTGCCAGCAGTTACGGGGGGAGAGAGACCCAGTACTTC. Amino acid sequence: CASSYGGRETQYF. The rearrangement links TRBV6-2 or TRBV6-3 to TRBJ2-5; TRBD2 might be the D (6 bases). CDR3 length equals 13 residues. V was trimmed by 2 bases and J by 4 bases, leaving 8 bases between them. Germline V CDR1 and CDR2: MNHEY, SVGEGT.

This rearrangement joins TRBV19 to TRBJ1-1; perhaps TRBD1 as D (5 bases). Trimming removed 7 bases at V and 8 bases at J, with 17 bases between. Germline V gene sequence: CDR1 LNHDA, CDR2 SQIVND (reference sequence). The CDR3 sequence is 13 residues long. CDR3 sequence: CASTTIGRDEAFF. The CDR3 nucleotides read TGTGCCAGTACCACTATAGGGAGGGACGAAGCTTTCTTT.

The J gene is TRBJ2-5, the V gene TRBV3-1 (or the pseudogene TRBV3-2), with a tentative D call TRBD2 (6 bases). The CDR3 totals 16 residues. Germline V gene sequence: CDR1 LGHDT, CDR2 YNNKEL (reference sequence). V was shortened by 4 bases and J by 5 bases, with 20 bases between the two germline ends. This CDR3 reads CASSPGWGVSPETQYF. For the CDR3, the DNA is TGTGCCAGCAGCCCTGGGTGGGGGGTTTCGCCGGAGACCCAGTACTTC.

V usage is TRBV7-2 and J usage is TRBJ2-3; 12 bases match TRBD2. This CDR3 is built from 16 residues. V gave up 1 base and J gave up 9 bases; unmatched junction bases: 8. Germline V gene sequence: CDR1 SGHTA, CDR2 FQGNSA. CDR3 nucleotides: TGTGCCAGCAGCTTAGGCAGGCTAGCGGGGGGGCGGACGCAGTATTTT. Amino acids: CASSLGRLAGGRTQYF.

The CDR3: CASSQADRAGNTIYF. The CDR3 coding sequence is TGCGCCAGCAGCCAAGCCGACAGGGCTGGAAACACCATATATTTT. The V gene is TRBV4-1, the J gene TRBJ1-3, with 7 bases fitting TRBD1. CDR3 length: 15 amino acids. V shed 1 base and J 2 bases; nucleotides not matched to a gene: 2. Germline-derived CDR1 and CDR2 are MGHRA and YSYEKL.

A note on this clone: Because the CDR3's place on the DNA is in doubt, the DNA is left out and the CDR3 is given as listed by TCRdb. The chain uses TRBV21-1 and TRBJ2-4; TRBD1 reflects the table's D call only, with no check against the DNA. TRBV21-1 counts as a pseudogene. With termini counted, the CDR3 has 14 amino acids. CDR3 sequence reads: CASSKVGVGNIQYF.